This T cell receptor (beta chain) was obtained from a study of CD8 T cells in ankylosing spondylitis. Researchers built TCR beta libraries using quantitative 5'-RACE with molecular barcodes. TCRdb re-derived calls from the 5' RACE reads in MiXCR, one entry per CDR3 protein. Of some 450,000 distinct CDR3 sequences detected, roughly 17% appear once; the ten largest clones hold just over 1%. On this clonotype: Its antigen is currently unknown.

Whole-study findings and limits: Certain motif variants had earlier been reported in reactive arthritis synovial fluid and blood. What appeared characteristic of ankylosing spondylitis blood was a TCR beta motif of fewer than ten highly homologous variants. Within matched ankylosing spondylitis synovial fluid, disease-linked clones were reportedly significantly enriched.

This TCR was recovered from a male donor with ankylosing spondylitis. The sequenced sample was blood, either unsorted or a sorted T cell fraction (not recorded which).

The chain's CDR3 is CASSPAWTDTEAFF. CDR3 sequence (DNA): TGTGCCAGCAGCCCCGCCTGGACAGACACTGAAGCTTTCTTT. The chain recombines TRBV6-1 with TRBJ1-1; TRBD1 might be the D (6 bases). Germline V lookup: CDR1 MNHNS, CDR2 SASEGT. The V and J ends lost 6 bases and 3 bases respectively, with 14 bases between them. The CDR3 runs to 14 residues.